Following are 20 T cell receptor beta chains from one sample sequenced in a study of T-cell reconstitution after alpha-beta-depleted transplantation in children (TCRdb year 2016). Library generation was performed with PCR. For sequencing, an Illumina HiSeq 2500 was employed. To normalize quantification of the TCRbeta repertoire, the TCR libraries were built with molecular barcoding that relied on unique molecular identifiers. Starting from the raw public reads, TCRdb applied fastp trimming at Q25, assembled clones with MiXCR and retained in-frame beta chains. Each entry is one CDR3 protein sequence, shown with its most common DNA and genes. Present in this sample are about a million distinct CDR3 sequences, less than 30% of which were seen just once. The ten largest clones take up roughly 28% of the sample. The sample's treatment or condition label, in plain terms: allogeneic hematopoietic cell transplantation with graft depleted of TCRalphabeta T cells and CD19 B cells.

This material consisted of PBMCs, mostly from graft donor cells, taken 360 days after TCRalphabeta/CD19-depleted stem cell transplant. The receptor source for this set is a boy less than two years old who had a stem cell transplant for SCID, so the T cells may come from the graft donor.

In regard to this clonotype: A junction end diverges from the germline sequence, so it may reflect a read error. CDR3 sequence reads: CATSRVRGTSTQPQHF. CDR3 bases: TGTGCCACCAGCAGAGTGAGGGGGACTAGCACTCAGCCCCAGCATTTT. V usage is TRBV15 and J usage is TRBJ1-5; D perhaps matches TRBD1 (6 bases). Germline V CDR1 and CDR2: LNHNV, YYDKDF (reference sequence). CDR3 length: 16 amino acids.

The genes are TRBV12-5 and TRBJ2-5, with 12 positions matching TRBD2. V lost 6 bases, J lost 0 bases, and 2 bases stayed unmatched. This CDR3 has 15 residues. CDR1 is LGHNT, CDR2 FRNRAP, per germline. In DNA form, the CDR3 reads TGTGCTAGTGGCAGACTAGCGGGGGACCAAGAGACCCAGTACTTC. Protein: CASGRLAGDQETQYF.

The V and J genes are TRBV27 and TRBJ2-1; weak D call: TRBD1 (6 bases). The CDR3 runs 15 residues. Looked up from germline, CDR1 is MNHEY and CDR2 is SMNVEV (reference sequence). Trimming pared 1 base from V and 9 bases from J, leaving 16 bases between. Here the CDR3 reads CASSLYRDSKGEQFF. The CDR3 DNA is TGTGCCAGCAGTTTATACAGGGATAGTAAGGGTGAGCAGTTCTTC.

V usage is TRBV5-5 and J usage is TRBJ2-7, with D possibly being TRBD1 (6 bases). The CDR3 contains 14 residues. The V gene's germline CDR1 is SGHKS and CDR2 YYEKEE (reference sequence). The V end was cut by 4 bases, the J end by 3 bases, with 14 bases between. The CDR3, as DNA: TGTGCCAGCAGCCGCCCCGGGACATTCTACGAGCAGTACTTC. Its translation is CASSRPGTFYEQYF. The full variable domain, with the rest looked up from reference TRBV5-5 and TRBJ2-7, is DAGVTQSPTHLIKTRGQQVTLRCSPISGHKSVSWYQQVLGQGPQFIFQYYEKEERGRGNFPDRFSARQFPNYSSELNVNALLLGDSALYLCASSRPGTFYEQYFGPGTRLTVT.

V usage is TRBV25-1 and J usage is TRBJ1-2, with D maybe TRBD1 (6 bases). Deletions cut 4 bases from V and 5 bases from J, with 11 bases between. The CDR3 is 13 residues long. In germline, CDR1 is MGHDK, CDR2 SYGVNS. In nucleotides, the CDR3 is TGTGCCAGCAGTGTAACAGGGATGTATGGCTACACCTTC. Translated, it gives CASSVTGMYGYTF.

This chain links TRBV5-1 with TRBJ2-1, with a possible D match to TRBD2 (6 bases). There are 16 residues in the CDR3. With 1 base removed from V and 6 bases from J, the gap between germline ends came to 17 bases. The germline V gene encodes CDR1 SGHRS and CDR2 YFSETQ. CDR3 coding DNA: TGCGCCAGCAGCTTGAAACGGGACTCACCCTCCAATGAGCAGTTCTTC. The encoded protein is CASSLKRDSPSNEQFF.

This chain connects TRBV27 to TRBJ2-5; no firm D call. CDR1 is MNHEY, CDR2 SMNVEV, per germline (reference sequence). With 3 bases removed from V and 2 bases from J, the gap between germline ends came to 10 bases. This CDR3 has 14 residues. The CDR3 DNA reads TGTGCCAGCAGTTTCATCGACAAACAAGAGACCCAGTACTTC. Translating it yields CASSFIDKQETQYF.

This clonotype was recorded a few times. Here the CDR3 DNA reads TGCGCCAGCAGCCAGGCCTGGGGAGAGAATGAGCAGTTCTTC. Translating it yields CASSQAWGENEQFF. The chain uses TRBV5-1 and TRBJ2-1; D may be TRBD2 (5 bases). This CDR3 is 14 amino acids long. V lost 4 bases and J lost 7, with 15 bases in between. Looked up from germline, CDR1 is SGHRS and CDR2 is YFSETQ.

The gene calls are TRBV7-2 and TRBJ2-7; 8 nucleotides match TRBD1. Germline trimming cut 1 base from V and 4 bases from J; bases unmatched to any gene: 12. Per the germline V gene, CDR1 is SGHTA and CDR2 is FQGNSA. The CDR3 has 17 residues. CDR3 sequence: CASSLGFGGQGGYEQYF. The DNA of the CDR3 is TGTGCCAGCAGCTTAGGGTTCGGCGGACAGGGTGGGTACGAGCAGTACTTC.

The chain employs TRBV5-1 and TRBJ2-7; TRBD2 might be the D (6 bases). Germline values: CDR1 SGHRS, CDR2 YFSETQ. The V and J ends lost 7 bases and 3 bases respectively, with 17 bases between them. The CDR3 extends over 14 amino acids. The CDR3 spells CASAGSHFNYEQYF. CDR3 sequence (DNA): TGCGCCAGCGCGGGGTCCCACTTCAACTACGAGCAGTACTTC. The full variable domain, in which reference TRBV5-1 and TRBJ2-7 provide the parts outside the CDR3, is KAGVTQTPRYLIKTRGQQVTLSCSPISGHRSVSWYQQTPGQGLQFLFEYFSETQRNKGNFPGRFSGRQFSNSRSEMNVSTLELGDSALYLCASAGSHFNYEQYFGPGTRLTVT.

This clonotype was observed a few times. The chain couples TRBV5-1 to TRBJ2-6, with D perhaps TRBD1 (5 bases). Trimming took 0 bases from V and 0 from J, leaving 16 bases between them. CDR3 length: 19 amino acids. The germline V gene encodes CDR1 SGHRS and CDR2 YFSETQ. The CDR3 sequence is CASSLVVTVLNSGANVLTF. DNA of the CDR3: TGCGCCAGCAGCTTGGTGGTGACAGTCCTAAACTCTGGGGCCAACGTCCTGACTTTC.

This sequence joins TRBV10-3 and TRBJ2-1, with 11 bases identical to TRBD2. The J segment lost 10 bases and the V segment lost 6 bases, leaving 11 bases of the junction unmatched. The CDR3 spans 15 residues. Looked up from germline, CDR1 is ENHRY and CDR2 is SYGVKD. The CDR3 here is CAIRTSGGRHTEQFF. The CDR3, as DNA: TGTGCCATCAGAACTAGCGGGGGACGCCACACGGAGCAGTTCTTC.

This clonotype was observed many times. In nucleotides, the CDR3 is TGCGCCAGCAGCTTGTGGGGGCAGGGTCAAGAAGCTTTCTTT. Encoded protein: CASSLWGQGQEAFF. The chain uses TRBV5-1 and TRBJ1-1, with a possible D match to TRBD1 (6 bases). Germline values: CDR1 SGHRS, CDR2 YFSETQ. V lost 1 base, J lost 8 bases, and 15 bases lay in between. CDR3 size: 14 residues.

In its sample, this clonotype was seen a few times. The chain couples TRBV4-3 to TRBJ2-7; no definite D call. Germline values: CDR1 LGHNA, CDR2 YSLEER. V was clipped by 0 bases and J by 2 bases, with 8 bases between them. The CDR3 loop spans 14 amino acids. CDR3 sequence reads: CASSQDWAPYEQYF. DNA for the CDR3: TGCGCCAGCAGCCAAGATTGGGCACCCTACGAGCAGTACTTC.

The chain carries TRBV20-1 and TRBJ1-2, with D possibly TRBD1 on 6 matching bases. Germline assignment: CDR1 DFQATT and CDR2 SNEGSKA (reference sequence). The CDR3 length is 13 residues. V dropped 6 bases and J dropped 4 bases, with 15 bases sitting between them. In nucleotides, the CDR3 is TGCAGTGCCAGACAGGCAAAGGGCTATGGCTACACCTTC. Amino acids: CSARQAKGYGYTF.

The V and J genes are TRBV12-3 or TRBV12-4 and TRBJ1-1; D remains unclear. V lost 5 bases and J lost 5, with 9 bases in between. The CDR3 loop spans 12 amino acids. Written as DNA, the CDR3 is TGTGCCAGCAGTACGATGGGGACTGAAGCTTTCTTT. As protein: CASSTMGTEAFF.

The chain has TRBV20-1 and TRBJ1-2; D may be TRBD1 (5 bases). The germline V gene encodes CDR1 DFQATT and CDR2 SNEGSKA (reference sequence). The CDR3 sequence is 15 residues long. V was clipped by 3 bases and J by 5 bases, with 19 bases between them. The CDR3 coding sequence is TGCAGTGCTAGGAAGGACCCCGGGGCCACTTATGGCTACACCTTC. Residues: CSARKDPGATYGYTF.

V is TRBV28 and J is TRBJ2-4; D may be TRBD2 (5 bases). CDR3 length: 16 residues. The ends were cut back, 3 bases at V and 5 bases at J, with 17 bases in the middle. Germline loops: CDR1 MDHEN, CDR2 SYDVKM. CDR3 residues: CASSFIFGDLENIQYF. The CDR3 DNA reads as TGTGCCAGCAGTTTTATCTTCGGGGATCTGGAAAACATTCAGTACTTC. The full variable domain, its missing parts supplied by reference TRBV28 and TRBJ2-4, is DVKVTQSSRYLVKRTGEKVFLECVQDMDHENMFWYRQDPGLGLRLIYFSYDVKMKEKGDIPEGYSVSREKKERFSLILESASTNQTSMYLCASSFIFGDLENIQYFGAGTRLSVL.

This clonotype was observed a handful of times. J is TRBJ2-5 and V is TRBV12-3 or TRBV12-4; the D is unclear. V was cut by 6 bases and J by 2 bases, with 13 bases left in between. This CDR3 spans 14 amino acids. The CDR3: CASRADPRQETQYF. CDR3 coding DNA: TGTGCCAGCAGAGCCGACCCGAGGCAAGAGACCCAGTACTTC.

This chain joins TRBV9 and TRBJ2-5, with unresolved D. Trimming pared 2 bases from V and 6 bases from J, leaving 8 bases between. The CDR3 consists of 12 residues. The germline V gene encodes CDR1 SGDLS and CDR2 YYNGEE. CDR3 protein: CASSVEEQTQYF. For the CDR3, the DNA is TGTGCCAGCAGCGTGGAAGAACAGACCCAGTACTTC.